The T cell receptor beta chain under discussion was sequenced for a study of identical twins. Study-level findings and limits: Weaker excess sharing between twins was seen in beta out-of-frame sequences. Fewer insertions marked abundant cord blood beta clonotypes; young adult naive trended weakly, memory not at all.

Concerning this clonotype: Its antigen remains unknown.

TCRdb re-called the 5' RACE reads with MiXCR, one entry per CDR3 protein. Found here are a few hundred thousand distinct CDR3 sequences, about an eighth of them singletons; the top ten hold under 4.5%. A further study also used this sample, focusing on yellow fever vaccine responses in identical twins.

The origin of this receptor is a woman aged 18-29 years in good health. The sequenced sample was memory (CD45RO+) T cells sorted from blood.

The CDR3 region is CSASRLEASTDTQYF. DNA for the CDR3: TGCAGTGCTAGCCGACTAGAAGCTAGCACAGATACGCAGTATTTT. The chain has TRBV20-1 and TRBJ2-3; TRBD2 is a possible D gene (6 bases). Trimming stripped 3 bases from V and 0 bases from J, with 13 bases between. The CDR3 has 15 residues. Germline V CDR1 and CDR2: DFQATT, SNEGSKA (reference sequence).